This TCR beta chain was obtained from a study of blood T cell repertoires in COVID-19. On the study more broadly: In each case, the material was cDNA or gDNA derived from T cells, B-cell-depleted T cells, or PBMCs.

The CDR3 runs to 10 residues. CDR1 is SSHAT and CDR2 is FNYEAQ in the germline V gene (reference sequence). This clone was picked up one time. The data were produced by immunoSEQ multiplex PCR, yet TCRdb's version contains in-frame clones alone and is incomplete. The sample contains about 150,000 clones, approximately 82% of which appear only once. The TCR comes from a man aged 55 to 70 who had recovered from COVID-19. The V gene is TRBV7-7, the J gene TRBJ2-5; D may be TRBD2 (6 bases). Sequencing was done on a sample of peripheral blood. The CDR3 nucleotides read TGTGCTATTGGAGGGGAGACCCAGTACTTC. Its protein is CAIGGETQYF.